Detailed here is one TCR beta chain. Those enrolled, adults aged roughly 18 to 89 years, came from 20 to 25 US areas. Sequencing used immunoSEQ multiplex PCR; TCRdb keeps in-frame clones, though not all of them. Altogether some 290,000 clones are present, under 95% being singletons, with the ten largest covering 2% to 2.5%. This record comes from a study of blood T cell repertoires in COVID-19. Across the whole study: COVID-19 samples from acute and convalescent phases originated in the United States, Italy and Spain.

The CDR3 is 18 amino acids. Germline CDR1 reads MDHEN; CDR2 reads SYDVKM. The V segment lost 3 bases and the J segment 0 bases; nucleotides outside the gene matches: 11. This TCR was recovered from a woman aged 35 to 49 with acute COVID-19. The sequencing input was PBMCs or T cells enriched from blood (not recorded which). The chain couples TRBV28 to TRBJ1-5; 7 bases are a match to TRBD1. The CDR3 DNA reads TGTGCCAGCAGTTTGGGGAAAGGGGGCTTATATAGCAATCAGCCCCAGCATTTT. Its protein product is CASSLGKGGLYSNQPQHF.